A single sample is the source of the 13 T cell receptor beta chains below, sequenced in a study of cytomegalovirus exposure and HLA in healthy donors. Researchers ran the PCR with 60 Vbeta and 13 Jbeta primers. The assay was immunoSEQ multiplex PCR, and TCRdb's table has in-frame clones only and misses some. The sample holds 200,000 to 250,000 clones; more than 70% are singletons and the top ten take 1.3%. Sequencing was carried out using PBMCs. The source is a human donor in good health.

The chain recombines TRBV15 with TRBJ2-3; TRBD1 agrees at 9 bases. The CDR3 spans 15 residues. V lost 5 bases to trimming and J lost 6 bases; unmatched junction nucleotides: 9. Germline V CDR1 and CDR2: LNHNV, YYDKDF (reference sequence). As DNA, the CDR3 is TGTGCCACCAGCTCCCCCGGGACAGGGTTGGATACGCAGTATTTT. Residues: CATSSPGTGLDTQYF. The whole variable domain, filled in from reference TRBV15 and TRBJ2-3, reads DAMVIQNPRYQVTQFGKPVTLSCSQTLNHNVMYWYQQKSSQAPKLLFHYYDKDFNNEADTPDNFQSRRPNTSFCFLDIRSPGLGDTAMYLCATSSPGTGLDTQYFGPGTRLTVL.

V is TRBV10-3 and J is TRBJ2-7, with a weak D call TRBD2 (6 bases). Trimming took off 4 bases at V and 2 bases at J, with 18 bases between the two ends. The CDR3 extends over 16 amino acids. Germline CDR1 is ENHRY and CDR2 is SYGVKD. CDR3 bases: TGTGCCATCAGTGGAGAAAGGAGGGGTGGGACCTACGAGCAGTACTTC. It encodes CAISGERRGGTYEQYF.

CDR3 DNA: TGTGCCAGCAGTGAAAATCCGCAGGAAAGAGGCTACACCTTC. Amino acid sequence: CASSENPQERGYTF. The V and J genes are TRBV6-5 and TRBJ1-2; D gene ambiguous. Between the trimmed V and J ends, which lost 5 bases and 8 bases, there was a span of 18 bases. Germline-derived CDR1 and CDR2 are MNHEY and SVGAGI. The CDR3 sequence is 14 residues long.

The gene calls are TRBV9 and TRBJ1-2, with 8 bases fitting TRBD1. Germline V gene sequence: CDR1 SGDLS, CDR2 YYNGEE. V dropped 3 bases and J dropped 1; count of bases not matched to a gene: 5. This CDR3 is built from 15 residues. The CDR3 region has the DNA TGTGCCAGCAGCGCGAAGACAGGGGTTAACTATGGCTACACCTTC. Translated, it gives CASSAKTGVNYGYTF.

The chain carries TRBV7-9 and TRBJ2-7, with 7 bases fitting TRBD1. Germline-derived CDR1 and CDR2 are SEHNR and FQNEAQ (reference sequence). The CDR3 has 15 amino acids. The junction had 12 bases not matched to a gene; V was cut back by 4 bases and J by 6 bases. Here the CDR3 reads CASSSPRTGSSEQYF. The CDR3 nucleotides are TGTGCCAGCAGCTCGCCCCGGACAGGATCTTCCGAGCAGTACTTC.

This clone was observed a few times. The V and J genes are TRBV14 and TRBJ1-2, with no clear D. The V gene lost 4 bases and the J gene lost 6 bases, with 12 bases spanning the gap. There are 13 residues in the CDR3. CDR1 is SGHDN, CDR2 FVKESK, per germline. For the CDR3, the DNA is TGTGCCAGCAGCCCCCGGAGATCAGATGGCTACACCTTC. Translation: CASSPRRSDGYTF.

This clone was recorded a few times. The V call is TRBV28, the J call TRBJ2-2; D is undetermined. Trimming took off 3 bases at V and 0 bases at J, with 8 bases between the two ends. The CDR3 extends over 15 amino acids. From germline, CDR1 is MDHEN and CDR2 SYDVKM. CDR3 region: CASSFRLANTGELFF. The DNA for the CDR3 is TGTGCCAGCAGTTTTAGGCTAGCGAACACCGGGGAGCTGTTTTTT. The variable domain in full, with the rest retrieved from reference TRBV28 and TRBJ2-2, is DVKVTQSSRYLVKRTGEKVFLECVQDMDHENMFWYRQDPGLGLRLIYFSYDVKMKEKGDIPEGYSVSREKKERFSLILESASTNQTSMYLCASSFRLANTGELFFGEGSRLTVL.

The rearrangement uses TRBV27 and TRBJ2-7; perhaps TRBD2 as D (6 bases). The V and J ends lost 1 base and 3 bases respectively, with 10 bases between them. This CDR3 is built from 14 residues. CDR1 is MNHEY and CDR2 is SMNVEV in the germline V gene (reference sequence). The CDR3: CASSLLGTGYEQYF. The CDR3 DNA is TGTGCCAGCAGTTTATTGGGGACTGGCTACGAGCAGTACTTC.

This clone was observed a single time. This sequence joins TRBV9 and TRBJ2-6; D unresolved. CDR3 size: 15 residues. The V gene's germline CDR1 is SGDLS and CDR2 YYNGEE. V lost 4 bases and J lost 1, with 9 bases in between. This CDR3 reads CASSLGQSGANVLTF. In nucleotides, the CDR3 is TGTGCCAGCAGCTTAGGTCAGTCTGGGGCCAACGTCCTGACTTTC.

This rearrangement joins TRBV7-8 to TRBJ1-5; D may be TRBD1 (5 bases). The CDR3 has 14 residues. The V end lost 10 bases, the J end lost 2 bases, and 15 bases lay between the germline ends. Germline-derived CDR1 and CDR2 are SGHVS and FQNEAQ. CDR3 DNA sequence: TGTGCCACACATTCGGGGGGTGGCAATCAGCCCCAGCATTTT. Translated, it gives CATHSGGGNQPQHF.

V usage is TRBV18 and J usage is TRBJ2-2; 7 bases agree with TRBD2. This CDR3 comprises 16 residues. Trimming at V came to 1 base and at J to 5 bases, leaving 7 bases not matched to a gene. From germline, CDR1 is KGHSH and CDR2 LQKENI. The CDR3: CASSPRSTGGTGELFF. DNA of the CDR3: TGTGCCAGCTCACCACGATCCACCGGGGGGACCGGGGAGCTGTTTTTT.

The rearrangement joins TRBV10-1 to TRBJ2-7; possibly TRBD1 for D (5 bases). V lost 2 bases, J lost 1 base, and 12 bases lay in between. Germline V gene data show CDR1 as WNHNN and CDR2 as SYGVQD (reference sequence). The length of the CDR3 is 15 residues. The CDR3, as DNA: TGCGCCAGCAGTGAGGGGCCAGGGATATCCTACGAGCAGTACTTC. Its translation is CASSEGPGISYEQYF.

The chain carries TRBV5-4 and TRBJ2-7; 7 positions agree with TRBD1. The CDR3 has 18 residues. J lost 3 bases, V lost 0 bases, and 15 bases had no gene match. CDR1 SGHNT and CDR2 YYREEE come from the germline V gene (reference sequence). CDR3 bases: TGTGCCAGCAGCTTGGCCCGGGACAGTTTAAATGGCTTCTACGAGCAGTACTTC. It encodes CASSLARDSLNGFYEQYF.